The 21 T cell receptor beta chains reported below all come from one sample, sequenced in a study of T cell changes during pregnancy in multiple sclerosis. Using immunoSEQ multiplex PCR, the repertoire was profiled, and TCRdb retains in-frame clones only, with some absent. The sample comprises about 110,000 clones, approximately 93% of which are singletons, and around 3.5% rests with the top ten. This specimen was peripheral blood, taken after pregnancy. The receptors originated from a female donor with multiple sclerosis, enrolled in a pregnancy study.

The gene calls are TRBV5-4 and TRBJ1-6; 7 nucleotides match TRBD1. Per germline, CDR1 SGHNT and CDR2 YYREEE (reference sequence). J gave up 7 bases and V 0 bases, and 4 bases lay outside the gene matches. The CDR3 runs 15 residues. CDR3 loop: CASSLGQGRNSPLHF. The CDR3 nucleotides are TGTGCCAGCAGCTTGGGACAGGGAAGAAATTCACCCCTCCACTTT. Filled out from reference TRBV5-4 and TRBJ1-6, the complete variable domain reads ETGVTQSPTHLIKTRGQQVTLRCSSQSGHNTVSWYQQALGQGPQFIFQYYREEENGRGNFPPRFSGLQFPNYSSELNVNALELDDSALYLCASSLGQGRNSPLHFGNGTRLTVT.

The rearrangement joins TRBV4-1 to TRBJ2-1; 8 bases agree with TRBD1. V gave up 3 bases and J gave up 0 bases; unmatched junction bases: 13. The CDR3 runs to 19 residues. The germline CDR1 and CDR2 sequences are MGHRA and YSYEKL. DNA of the CDR3: TGCGCCAGCAGCCACCCAGGACTGAGACAGGGGATCTCCTACAATGAGCAGTTCTTC. Residues: CASSHPGLRQGISYNEQFF.

The chain links TRBV12-5 to TRBJ1-5, with a possible D match to TRBD1 (5 bases). V dropped 1 base and J dropped 9 bases, with 10 bases sitting between them. The CDR3 is 13 residues long. Germline loops: CDR1 LGHNT, CDR2 FRNRAP. The CDR3 spells CASGLGRDRPQHF. Written as DNA, the CDR3 is TGTGCTAGTGGTTTGGGCAGGGATCGGCCCCAGCATTTT.

This rearrangement joins TRBV30 to TRBJ1-5, with 9 positions matching TRBD1. The CDR3 runs to 14 residues. V was clipped by 3 bases and J by 6 bases; unmatched bases: 6. Germline CDR1 and CDR2: GTSNPN and SVGIG (reference sequence). CDR3 sequence reads: CAWSDDRGGQPQHF. CDR3 DNA sequence: TGTGCCTGGAGCGACGACAGGGGGGGTCAGCCCCAGCATTTT.

CDR3 nucleotides: TGCGCCAGCAGCTTATACGGACAGGGGAACACTGAAGCTTTCTTT. Translated, it gives CASSLYGQGNTEAFF. The chain links TRBV5-1 to TRBJ1-1, with 8 positions matching TRBD1. Germline V gives CDR1 SGHRS, CDR2 YFSETQ. The CDR3 is made up of 15 amino acids. The J segment lost 1 base and the V segment lost 2 bases, leaving 4 bases of the junction unmatched.

The chain couples TRBV6-6 to TRBJ1-2, with D uncertain. The CDR3 is 13 amino acids. CDR1 is MNHNY, CDR2 SVGAGI, per germline (reference sequence). The V end was cut by 0 bases, the J end by 3 bases, with 5 bases between. CDR3 sequence reads: CASSYSPDYGYTF. The CDR3 region has the DNA TGTGCCAGCAGTTACTCCCCCGACTATGGCTACACCTTC.

The genes are TRBV2 and TRBJ1-3, with D hard to call. V was shortened by 1 base and J by 4 bases, with 8 bases between the two germline ends. Germline loops: CDR1 SNHLY, CDR2 FYNNEI. CDR3 length: 14 amino acids. In DNA form, the CDR3 reads TGTGCCAGCAGTGAAGGGCACAGAGGAAACACCATATATTTT. Translated: CASSEGHRGNTIYF.

The V call is TRBV7-6, the J call TRBJ2-1, with 10 bases identical to TRBD1. V shed 4 bases and J 10 bases; nucleotides not matched to a gene: 7. Germline values: CDR1 SGHVS, CDR2 FNYEAQ. The CDR3 covers 14 residues. This chain's CDR3 is CASSSGQGDEEQFF. CDR3 nucleotides: TGTGCCAGCAGCTCCGGACAGGGGGACGAGGAGCAGTTCTTC.

The rearrangement joins TRBV7-6 to TRBJ1-5; possibly TRBD1 for D (6 bases). This CDR3 has 14 residues. Germline CDR1 is SGHVS and CDR2 is FNYEAQ. V was cut by 1 base and J by 4 bases, with 8 bases left in between. This CDR3 is CASSLGTENQPQHF. The CDR3 DNA reads TGTGCCAGCAGCTTAGGGACAGAGAATCAGCCCCAGCATTTT.

The gene calls are TRBV2 and TRBJ2-2; D is unclear. V was trimmed by 3 bases and J by 1 base, leaving 9 bases between them. The CDR3 is 15 residues long. The germline V gene has CDR1 SNHLY and CDR2 FYNNEI. The CDR3 loop is CASSEAAVNTGELFF. Here the CDR3 DNA reads TGTGCCAGCAGTGAGGCCGCCGTGAACACCGGGGAGCTGTTTTTT.

The chain links TRBV10-3 to TRBJ1-5; 9 nucleotides line up with TRBD1. CDR1 and CDR2 from the germline V gene are ENHRY and SYGVKD. The CDR3 is made up of 15 amino acids. The junction had 7 bases not matched to a gene; V was cut back by 6 bases and J by 4 bases. Written as DNA, the CDR3 is TGTGCCATCAGCCGAGGGACAGGGTCGAATCAGCCCCAGCATTTT. This translates into CAISRGTGSNQPQHF.

The chain recombines TRBV7-3 with TRBJ2-2; 13 bases fit TRBD2. This CDR3 has 18 residues. Per the germline V gene, CDR1 is SGHTA and CDR2 is FQGTGA. V lost 5 bases, J lost 3 bases, and 9 bases stayed unmatched. CDR3 in DNA: TGTGCCAGCAGCCGCCAGGGACTAGCGGGGAGATACACCGGGGAGCTGTTTTTT. Its translation is CASSRQGLAGRYTGELFF.

The chain is built from TRBV6-1 and TRBJ2-1, with a tentative D call TRBD1 (5 bases). The CDR3 extends over 13 amino acids. Trimming took off 3 bases at V and 6 bases at J, with 9 bases between the two ends. The germline V gene has CDR1 MNHNS and CDR2 SASEGT. The CDR3 reads CASSDGASNEQFF. The DNA of the CDR3 is TGTGCCAGCAGTGATGGGGCGTCCAATGAGCAGTTCTTC.

The V call is TRBV30, the J call TRBJ1-1; the D gene is possibly TRBD1 (6 bases). Per germline, CDR1 GTSNPN and CDR2 SVGIG (reference sequence). V dropped 1 base and J dropped 1 base, with 13 bases sitting between them. CDR3 length: 15 amino acids. The CDR3: CAWSENRAGNTEAFF. The CDR3 region has the DNA TGTGCCTGGAGTGAGAACAGGGCGGGGAACACTGAAGCTTTCTTT.

The chain employs TRBV10-1 and TRBJ1-1; 10 bases are a match to TRBD1. This CDR3 has 18 amino acids. V dropped 3 bases and J dropped 8; count of bases not matched to a gene: 18. The germline gives CDR1 WNHNN, CDR2 SYGVQD (reference sequence). The CDR3 nucleotides are TGCGCCAGCAGTGATGTCAGACCGGGACAGGGGTTACCGTTAGAAGCTTTCTTT. The encoded protein is CASSDVRPGQGLPLEAFF.

The chain carries TRBV5-1 and TRBJ2-1; the D gene is possibly TRBD2 (6 bases). Trimming stripped 7 bases from V and 4 bases from J, with 18 bases between. Germline V CDR1 and CDR2: SGHRS, YFSETQ. The CDR3 has 15 amino acids. The CDR3 loop reads CASAAIDRGYNEQFF. CDR3 nucleotide sequence: TGCGCCAGCGCAGCCATCGACCGGGGGTACAATGAGCAGTTCTTC.

This chain connects TRBV2 to TRBJ1-2, with D possibly being TRBD1 (5 bases). The CDR3 runs to 13 residues. CDR1 and CDR2 (germline): SNHLY, FYNNEI. V gave up 6 bases and J gave up 7 bases, with 15 bases separating them. DNA of the CDR3: TGTGCCAGCAGAGGGCAGGCCGGGGGTGGCTACACCTTC. This translates into CASRGQAGGGYTF.

The rearrangement uses TRBV9 and TRBJ1-2; 7 bases fit TRBD1. Per germline, CDR1 SGDLS and CDR2 YYNGEE. The CDR3 extends over 15 amino acids. Trimming at V came to 0 bases and at J to 5 bases, leaving 7 bases not matched to a gene. CDR3 region: CASSVAQGEGYGYTF. The DNA of the CDR3 is TGTGCCAGCAGCGTAGCGCAGGGGGAAGGTTATGGCTACACCTTC.

The CDR3 DNA sequence: TGTGCCAGCAGTCTCACAGGGGGCGTGGATTCACCCCTCCACTTT. This translates into CASSLTGGVDSPLHF. The J gene is TRBJ1-6, the V gene TRBV7-3, with TRBD1 matching over 9 bases. V was clipped by 6 bases and J by 8 bases; unmatched bases: 8. This CDR3 has 15 amino acids. Germline assignment: CDR1 SGHTA and CDR2 FQGTGA.

This clone was observed a handful of times. This chain connects TRBV27 to TRBJ2-5; D not certain. TRBJ2-7 explains the end of the DNA better; the J call may be wrong. This CDR3 is built from 13 residues. Germline values: CDR1 MNHEY, CDR2 SMNVEV (reference sequence). The CDR3 protein is CASSLGQTYEQYF. CDR3 DNA sequence: TGTGCCAGCAGTTTAGGTCAGACATACGAGCAGTACTTC.

The chain recombines TRBV9 with TRBJ2-7; 8 nucleotides match TRBD1. Germline loops: CDR1 SGDLS, CDR2 YYNGEE. The CDR3 has 16 residues. V was clipped by 0 bases and J by 3 bases; unmatched bases: 8. Written as DNA, the CDR3 is TGTGCCAGCAGCGTAGGGCAAGGGGGGACAGGCTACGAGCAGTACTTC. Translation: CASSVGQGGTGYEQYF.